The 20 T cell receptor beta chains below were found in one sample sequenced in a study of beta chain features in type 1 diabetes. Study observations and caveats: Across all four CD4+ subsets, people with type 1 diabetes showed modestly shorter TCRB CDR3s.

Their antigens remain unidentified. The whole isolated RNA underwent reverse transcription, so sequencing captured expressed TCRB transcripts. Method: immunoSEQ multiplex PCR; TCRdb's copy keeps in-frame clones and lacks some. This repertoire shows 93,000 or so clones, 28% found once; its top ten account for roughly 0.58%. The sample consisted of central memory CD4+ T cells from blood. The source of these receptors is a woman aged 18-29 years with type 1 diabetes.

The rearrangement joins TRBV19 to TRBJ2-1, with D possibly being TRBD2 (5 bases). V lost 2 bases and J 0 bases, leaving 8 bases between the germline ends. Germline assignment: CDR1 LNHDA and CDR2 SQIVND (reference sequence). This CDR3 is built from 15 residues. CDR3 sequence reads: CASSINAGSYNEQFF. CDR3 DNA sequence: TGTGCCAGTAGTATAAATGCGGGCTCCTACAATGAGCAGTTCTTC.

The chain recombines TRBV7-2 with TRBJ2-7; TRBD1 is a possible D gene (6 bases). The germline CDR1 and CDR2 sequences are SGHTA and FQGNSA. V was shortened by 3 bases and J by 3 bases, with 12 bases between the two germline ends. The CDR3 is 14 amino acids. Written as DNA, the CDR3 is TGTGCCAGCAGCTTTGGGACATATGGCTACGAGCAGTACGTC. Translation gives CASSFGTYGYEQYV.

This clone was observed a few times. This chain uses TRBV7-2 with TRBJ1-2, with a tentative D call TRBD1 (6 bases). Per germline, CDR1 SGHTA and CDR2 FQGNSA. The ends were cut back, 4 bases at V and 5 bases at J, with 20 bases in the middle. The CDR3 has 16 amino acids. CDR3 region: CASSSGGAGFTYGYTF. In DNA form, the CDR3 reads TGTGCCAGCAGCTCGGGGGGGGCAGGTTTTACGTATGGCTACACCTTC.

This clone was counted only a few times. This chain uses TRBV30 with TRBJ2-1, with 11 positions matching TRBD2. Germline-derived CDR1 and CDR2 are GTSNPN and SVGIG (reference sequence). The CDR3 loop spans 16 amino acids. Losses at the gene ends were 2 bases for V and 9 bases for J; bases not matched to a gene: 12. The CDR3 DNA is TGTGCCTGGAGTCCCCTCGCCCTAGCGGGAGGCTCTGAGCAGTTCTTC. Protein product: CAWSPLALAGGSEQFF. Based on the CDR3 plus reference TRBV30 and TRBJ2-1, the full variable domain is SQTIHQWPATLVQPVGSPLSLECTVEGTSNPNLYWYRQAAGRGLQLLFYSVGIGQISSEVPQNLSASRPQDRQFILSSKKLLLSDSGFYLCAWSPLALAGGSEQFFGPGTRLTVL.

This clone was detected a few times. V and J are TRBV28 and TRBJ2-7, with a possible D match to TRBD1 (6 bases). V lost 7 bases, J lost 3 bases, and 10 bases lay in between. CDR1 and CDR2 from the germline V gene are MDHEN and SYDVKM. The CDR3 extends over 12 amino acids. This CDR3 is CASMGQDYEQYF. CDR3 DNA: TGTGCCAGCATGGGACAAGACTACGAGCAGTACTTC.

In its sample, this clone was seen once. This sequence joins TRBV6-5 and TRBJ2-4; tentative D call: TRBD1 (6 bases). V lost 6 bases to trimming and J lost 9 bases, with 21 bases between them. In germline, CDR1 is MNHEY, CDR2 SVGAGI. This CDR3 comprises 15 residues. Here the CDR3 DNA reads TGTGCCAGCAGGGTCAACAGGGAATTAAATGGCATTCAGTACTTC. Translation gives CASRVNRELNGIQYF.

The rearrangement uses TRBV11-2 and TRBJ1-2; D is possibly TRBD1 (5 bases). The germline CDR1 and CDR2 sequences are SGHAT and FQNNGV. Trimming shortened V by 2 bases and J by 0 bases, and 16 bases separated the two germline ends. The CDR3 is made up of 17 amino acids. In DNA, the CDR3 is TGTGCCAGCAGCTTACGCGCTCGTAGGACACCTAACTATGGCTACACCTTC. This codes for CASSLRARRTPNYGYTF.

This chain joins TRBV5-4 and TRBJ2-1, with a weak D call TRBD2 (5 bases). Trimming cost V 0 bases and J 10 bases, with 11 bases left between them. The CDR3 totals 13 residues. Germline V gene lookup returns CDR1 SGHNT and CDR2 YYREEE (reference sequence). Here the CDR3 reads CASSLGALAEQFF. The CDR3 DNA is TGTGCCAGCAGCTTGGGGGCCTTAGCGGAGCAGTTCTTC.

The chain has TRBV29-1 and TRBJ1-2, with TRBD1 identical over 7 bases. Germline V gene lookup returns CDR1 SQVTM and CDR2 ANQGSEA. CDR3 length equals 12 residues. J gave up 3 bases and V 6 bases, and 4 bases lay outside the gene matches. The CDR3 protein is CSVDGQDYGYTF. The CDR3 DNA is TGCAGCGTGGACGGACAGGACTATGGCTACACCTTC.

The chain recombines TRBV18 with TRBJ2-1; 7 bases fit TRBD2. J gave up 5 bases and V 3 bases, and 7 bases lay outside the gene matches. Per germline, CDR1 KGHSH and CDR2 LQKENI. The CDR3 consists of 15 residues. The CDR3 DNA sequence: TGTGCCAGCTCACCGCAGCCGGGGGGAGACAATGAGCAGTTCTTC. Amino acid sequence: CASSPQPGGDNEQFF.

The chain links TRBV5-1 to TRBJ2-1; the D gene is possibly TRBD1 (5 bases). V was trimmed by 8 bases and J by 4 bases, leaving 19 bases between them. Germline values: CDR1 SGHRS, CDR2 YFSETQ. This CDR3 comprises 15 residues. For the CDR3, the DNA is TGCGCCAGTACCCGGTGGGTAGGGGTTTACAATGAGCAGTTCTTC. Translating gives CASTRWVGVYNEQFF.

The V call is TRBV19, the J call TRBJ2-1; D gene unclear. Trimming shortened V by 4 bases and J by 6 bases, and 7 bases separated the two germline ends. The germline gives CDR1 LNHDA, CDR2 SQIVND (reference sequence). The CDR3 contains 12 residues. CDR3 nucleotides: TGTGCCAGTAGTACCTCGGTCAATGAGCAGTTCTTC. This translates into CASSTSVNEQFF.

This chain connects TRBV5-1 to TRBJ2-1; 7 nucleotides agree with TRBD2. The germline gives CDR1 SGHRS, CDR2 YFSETQ. The CDR3 covers 15 residues. V was pared by 3 bases and J by 1 base, with 4 bases of the junction left unmatched. The CDR3 DNA is TGCGCCAGCAGCTACCTAGCGGATTCCTACAATGAGCAGTTCTTC. Translated, it gives CASSYLADSYNEQFF.

This clone was counted a few times. The chain joins TRBV30 to TRBJ2-1; no definite D call. The CDR3 extends over 12 amino acids. V was cut by 2 bases and J by 8 bases, with 10 bases left in between. CDR1 is GTSNPN and CDR2 is SVGIG in the germline V gene (reference sequence). The CDR3 coding sequence is TGTGCCTGGAGTAGTAGAATTTATGAGCAGTTCTTC. The encoded protein is CAWSSRIYEQFF.

The chain uses TRBV15 and TRBJ2-7, with D perhaps matching TRBD2 (5 bases). This CDR3 comprises 14 residues. In germline, CDR1 is LNHNV, CDR2 YYDKDF (reference sequence). Trimming removed 0 bases from V and 4 bases from J, with 10 bases in between. In DNA, the CDR3 is TGTGCCACCAGCAGAGATGTCCGAGGGTACGAGCAGTACTTC. Translated: CATSRDVRGYEQYF. The full variable domain, in which reference TRBV15 and TRBJ2-7 provide the parts outside the CDR3, is DAMVIQNPRYQVTQFGKPVTLSCSQTLNHNVMYWYQQKSSQAPKLLFHYYDKDFNNEADTPDNFQSRRPNTSFCFLDIRSPGLGDTAMYLCATSRDVRGYEQYFGPGTRLTVT.

This clone was counted between two and nine times. The chain uses TRBV9 and TRBJ2-2; possible D gene TRBD1, 6 bases. CDR1 and CDR2 from the germline V gene are SGDLS and YYNGEE. This CDR3 has 16 residues. V lost 0 bases and J lost 1, with 10 bases in between. The CDR3 nucleotides read TGTGCCAGCAGCGTAGCGATACAGGGGAACACCGGGGAGCTGTTTTTT. As protein: CASSVAIQGNTGELFF.

This clone was seen a few times. This chain links TRBV11-2 with TRBJ1-5; perhaps TRBD1 as D (6 bases). V gave up 5 bases and J gave up 4 bases, with 9 bases separating them. Germline CDR1 and CDR2: SGHAT and FQNNGV. The CDR3 is 13 residues long. This CDR3 is CASSPDRNQPQHF. CDR3 in DNA: TGTGCCAGCAGCCCCGACAGGAATCAGCCCCAGCATTTT.

The genes are TRBV9 and TRBJ1-4; D is perhaps TRBD1 (5 bases). Germline V lookup: CDR1 SGDLS, CDR2 YYNGEE. Trimming took 4 bases from V and 7 from J, leaving 17 bases between them. This CDR3 comprises 15 residues. The CDR3 protein is CASSPQGIGGEKLFF. In nucleotides, the CDR3 is TGTGCCAGCAGCCCTCAGGGTATTGGTGGTGAAAAACTGTTTTTT.

The sample holds one count of this clone. The chain couples TRBV18 to TRBJ2-6; D is undetermined. Germline lookup yields CDR1 KGHSH and CDR2 LQKENI. The germline V and J ends were trimmed by 4 bases and 1 base, with 11 bases remaining between them. The CDR3 has 16 residues. The CDR3 DNA reads as TGTGCCAGCTCACTGCAGGATCCTTCTGGGGCCAACGTCCTGACTTTC. This gives the protein CASSLQDPSGANVLTF.

A word on this clone: Other nucleotide sequences from this sample produce the same CDR3. The J gene is TRBJ2-7, the V gene TRBV7-6; 9 bases fit TRBD1. The CDR3 loop spans 13 amino acids. Germline assignment: CDR1 SGHVS and CDR2 FNYEAQ. The V segment lost 5 bases and the J segment 4 bases; nucleotides outside the gene matches: 3. The CDR3 spells CASSKGQGYEQYF. The CDR3 nucleotides read TGTGCCAGCAGCAAGGGACAGGGATACGAGCAGTACTTC.